A selection of T cell receptor beta chains follows, all from one sample in a study of CD8+CD57+ T cells in acquired aplastic anemia. TCRdb redid the calling of the reads with MiXCR, one entry per CDR3 protein. The repertoire holds under 250,000 distinct CDR3 sequences, with around 45% as singletons. Sequenced: sorted CD4+, CD8+, or CD8+CD57+ T cells (not recorded which) from PBMCs. The receptors here all came from a human donor with aplastic anemia. CDR3s leave out the opening cysteine and the closing phenylalanine or tryptophan.

>TRBV19
ASSMTGGGETQY
>TRBV19
ASRDRGTEAF
>TRBV9
ASSQGGTVGYT
>TRBV20-1
SARDPLSGRARNEQF
>TRBV7-9
ASSLGGRGTEAF
>TRBV4-3
ASSQGTNTEAF
>TRBV20-1
SAREGGFDNQPQH
>TRBV5-8
ASSLGVG
>TRBV9
ASSVLDLNTEAF
>TRBV6-4
ASSKLAEPTDTQY
>TRBV20-1
SADSTGHEQF
>TRBV11-1
ASSLGTGYSDEQF
>TRBV7-7
ASSPTGANEQY
>TRBV7-9
ASSLGQGDYT
>TRBV20-1
SARQQGARTEAF
>TRBV5-8
ASSPSGAGTGELF
>TRBV2
ASSEDRQGSSGNTIY
>TRBV19
ASTRDRANEKLF
>TRBV15
ATSRDPQGLYEQY
>TRBV12-3/TRBV12-4
ASSWGLAGSVYEQY
>TRBV2
ASSETIGDSNQPQH
>TRBV9
ASSVVSGSTDTQY
>TRBV29-1
SVEGTSGGDKQF
>TRBV10-3
ASSLAGRDGGGYT
>TRBV20-1
SASVSRDEQY
>TRBV12-3/TRBV12-4
ASSVSSGGVPFHEQY
>TRBV2
ASRDPPGELF